Given below is one TCR beta chain in context. The antigen is undetermined. The sample originates from a study of cytomegalovirus exposure and HLA in healthy donors. The study, taken as a whole, reports: Common viral pathogens were later found to be apparently linked to several of the most significant clusters.

Amplification used 60 Vbeta primers and 13 Jbeta primers. Sequencing was performed with immunoSEQ multiplex PCR; in TCRdb, only in-frame clones are kept and a portion is missing. Among 150,000 to 200,000 clones listed, 75% to 90% were seen once. The receptor was derived from a woman in her late teens or twenties in good health and CMV-seronegative. Sequenced: PBMCs.

The DNA of the CDR3 is TGTGCCTGGAAGGGGCAGGGGGCTGGAAACACCATATATTTT. It specifies CAWKGQGAGNTIYF. The V call is TRBV30, the J call TRBJ1-3, with 7 bases lining up with TRBD1. The CDR3 sequence is 14 residues long. Trimming took 4 bases from V and 2 from J; bases not matched to a gene: 5. Germline V gene lookup returns CDR1 GTSNPN and CDR2 SVGIG (reference sequence).